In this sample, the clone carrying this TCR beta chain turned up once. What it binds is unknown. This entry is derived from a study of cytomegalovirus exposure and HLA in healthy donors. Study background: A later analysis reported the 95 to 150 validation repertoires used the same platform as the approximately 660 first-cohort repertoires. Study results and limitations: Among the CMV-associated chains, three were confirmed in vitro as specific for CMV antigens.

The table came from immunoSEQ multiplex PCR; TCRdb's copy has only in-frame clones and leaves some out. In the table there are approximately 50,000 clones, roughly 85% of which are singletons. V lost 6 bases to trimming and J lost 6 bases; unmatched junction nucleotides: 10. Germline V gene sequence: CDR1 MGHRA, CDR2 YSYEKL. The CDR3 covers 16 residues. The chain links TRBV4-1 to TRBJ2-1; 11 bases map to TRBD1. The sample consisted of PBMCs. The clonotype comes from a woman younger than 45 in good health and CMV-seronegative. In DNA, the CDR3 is TGCGCCAGCAGACAGCCCGGACAGGGGGCTCGCAATGAGCAGTTCTTC. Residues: CASRQPGQGARNEQFF.